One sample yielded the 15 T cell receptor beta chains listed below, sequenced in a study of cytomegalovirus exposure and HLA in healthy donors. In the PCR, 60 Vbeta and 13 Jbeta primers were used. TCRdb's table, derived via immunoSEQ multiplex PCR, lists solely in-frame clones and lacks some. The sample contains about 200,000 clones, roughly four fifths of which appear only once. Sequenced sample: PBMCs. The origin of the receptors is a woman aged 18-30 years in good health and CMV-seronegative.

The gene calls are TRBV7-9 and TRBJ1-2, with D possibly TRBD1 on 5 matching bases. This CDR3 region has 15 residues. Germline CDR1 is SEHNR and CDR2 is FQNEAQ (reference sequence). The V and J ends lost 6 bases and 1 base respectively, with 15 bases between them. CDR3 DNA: TGTGCCAGCAGACGAAGGAGGGACGGTAACTATGGCTACACCTTC. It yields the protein CASRRRRDGNYGYTF.

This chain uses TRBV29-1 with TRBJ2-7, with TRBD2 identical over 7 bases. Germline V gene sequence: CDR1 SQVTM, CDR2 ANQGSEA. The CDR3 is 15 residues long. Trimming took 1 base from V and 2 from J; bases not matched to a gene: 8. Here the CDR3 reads CSVEVGSGVTYEQYF. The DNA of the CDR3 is TGCAGCGTTGAAGTGGGGAGCGGGGTGACCTACGAGCAGTACTTC.

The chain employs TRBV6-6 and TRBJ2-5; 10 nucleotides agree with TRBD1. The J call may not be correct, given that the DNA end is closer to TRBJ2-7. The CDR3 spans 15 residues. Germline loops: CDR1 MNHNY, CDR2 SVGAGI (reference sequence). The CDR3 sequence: CASSSRDRGTYEQYF. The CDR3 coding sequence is TGTGCCAGCAGTTCCCGGGACAGGGGCACCTACGAGCAGTACTTC.

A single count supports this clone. As DNA, the CDR3 is TGCGCCAGCAGCCAAGAAGGGGGCAATCAGCCCCAGCATTTT. It yields the protein CASSQEGGNQPQHF. This chain uses TRBV4-3 with TRBJ1-5, with a tentative D call TRBD1 (5 bases). Germline CDR1 reads LGHNA; CDR2 reads YSLEER. The CDR3 covers 14 residues. The V gene lost 0 bases and the J gene lost 2 bases, with 5 bases spanning the gap.

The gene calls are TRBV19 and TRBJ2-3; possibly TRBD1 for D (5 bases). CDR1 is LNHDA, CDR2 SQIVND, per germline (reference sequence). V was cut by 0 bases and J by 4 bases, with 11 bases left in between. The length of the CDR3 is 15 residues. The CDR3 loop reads CASSIDSQGPDTQYF. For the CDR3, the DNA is TGTGCCAGTAGTATAGATTCTCAGGGCCCAGATACGCAGTATTTT. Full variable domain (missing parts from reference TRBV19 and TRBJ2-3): DGGITQSPKYLFRKEGQNVTLSCEQNLNHDAMYWYRQDPGQGLRLIYYSQIVNDFQKGDIAEGYSVSREKKESFPLTVTSAQKNPTAFYLCASSIDSQGPDTQYFGPGTRLTVL.

CDR3 loop: CASSLGGGQGAHQPQHF. The DNA of the CDR3 is TGTGCCAGCAGCCTGGGTGGGGGACAGGGAGCCCATCAGCCCCAGCATTTT. The V call is TRBV7-9, the J call TRBJ1-5; 9 bases agree with TRBD1. The CDR3 is made up of 17 amino acids. In germline, CDR1 is SEHNR, CDR2 FQNEAQ (reference sequence). V trimming: 5 bases; J trimming: 5 bases; junction bases outside the gene matches: 13.

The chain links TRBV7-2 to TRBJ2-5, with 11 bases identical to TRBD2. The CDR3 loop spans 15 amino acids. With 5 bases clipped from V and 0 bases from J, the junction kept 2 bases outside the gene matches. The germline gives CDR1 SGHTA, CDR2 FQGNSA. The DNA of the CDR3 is TGTGCCAGCAGCGGGACTAGCGGAAACCAAGAGACCCAGTACTTC. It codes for CASSGTSGNQETQYF.

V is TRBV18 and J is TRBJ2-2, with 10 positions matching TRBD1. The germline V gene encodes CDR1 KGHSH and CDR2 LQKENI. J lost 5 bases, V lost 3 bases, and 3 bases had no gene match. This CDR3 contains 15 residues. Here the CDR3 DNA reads TGTGCCAGCTCACCCGGGACAGGGGCGACCGGGGAGCTGTTTTTT. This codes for CASSPGTGATGELFF.

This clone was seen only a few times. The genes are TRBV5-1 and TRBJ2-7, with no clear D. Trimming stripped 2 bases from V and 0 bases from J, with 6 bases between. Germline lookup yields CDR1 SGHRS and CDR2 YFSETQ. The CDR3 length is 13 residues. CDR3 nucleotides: TGCGCCAGCAGCTTAACTCCCTCCTACGAGCAGTACTTC. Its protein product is CASSLTPSYEQYF.

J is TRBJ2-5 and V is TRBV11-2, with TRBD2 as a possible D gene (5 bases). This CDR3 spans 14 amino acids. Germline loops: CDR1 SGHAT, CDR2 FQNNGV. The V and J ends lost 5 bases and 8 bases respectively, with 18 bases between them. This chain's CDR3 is CASSRTRVLSTQYF. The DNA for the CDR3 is TGTGCCAGCAGCAGGACTCGCGTTCTAAGCACCCAGTACTTC.

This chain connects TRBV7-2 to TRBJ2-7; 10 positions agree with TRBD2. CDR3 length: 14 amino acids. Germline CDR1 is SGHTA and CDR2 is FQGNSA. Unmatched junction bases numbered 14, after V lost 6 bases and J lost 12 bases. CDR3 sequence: CASSPLAGVLFWYF. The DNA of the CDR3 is TGTGCCAGCAGTCCGCTAGCGGGAGTATTGTTTTGGTACTTC.

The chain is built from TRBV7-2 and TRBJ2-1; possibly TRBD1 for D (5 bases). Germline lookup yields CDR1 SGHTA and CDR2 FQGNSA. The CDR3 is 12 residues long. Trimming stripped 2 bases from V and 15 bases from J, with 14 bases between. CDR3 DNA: TGTGCCAGCAGCTTAATTCAGGGCTCTCGGTTCTTC. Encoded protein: CASSLIQGSRFF.

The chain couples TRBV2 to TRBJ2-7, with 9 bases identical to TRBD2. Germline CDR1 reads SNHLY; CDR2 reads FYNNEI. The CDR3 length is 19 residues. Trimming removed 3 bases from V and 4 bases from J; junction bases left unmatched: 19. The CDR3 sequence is CASSDTEFGGAGGLYEQYV. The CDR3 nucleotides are TGTGCCAGCAGTGACACTGAGTTTGGGGGAGCGGGAGGCCTATACGAGCAGTACGTC.

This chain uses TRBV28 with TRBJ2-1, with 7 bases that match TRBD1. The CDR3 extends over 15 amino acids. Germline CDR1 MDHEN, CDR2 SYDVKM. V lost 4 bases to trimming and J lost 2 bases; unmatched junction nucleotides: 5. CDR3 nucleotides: TGTGCCAGCAGTTCCCGGGACAGAGCCTACAATGAGCAGTTCTTC. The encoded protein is CASSSRDRAYNEQFF.

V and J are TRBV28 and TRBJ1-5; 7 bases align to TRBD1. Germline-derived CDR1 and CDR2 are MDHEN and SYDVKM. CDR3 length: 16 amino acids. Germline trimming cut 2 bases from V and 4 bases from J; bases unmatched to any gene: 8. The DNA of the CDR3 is TGTGCCAGCAGTTTAATACCGGCCAGGGGGAATCAGCCCCAGCATTTT. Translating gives CASSLIPARGNQPQHF.